This T cell receptor (beta chain) came from a study of blood T cell repertoires in COVID-19. Overall study: Researchers got acute and convalescent COVID-19 samples from the United States, Italy and Spain. The cDNA or gDNA used as material had been derived from T cells, B-cell-depleted T cells, or PBMCs.

In the source study's methods: Amplified reference gene primers provided the basis for estimating nucleated cell counts. The table came from immunoSEQ multiplex PCR; TCRdb's copy has only in-frame clones and leaves some out. D and trimming come from the DNA, and the V and J calls and clone size come from that table. Here the sample spans about 53,000 clones, 80% to 90% being singletons. V dropped 2 bases and J dropped 4; count of bases not matched to a gene: 1. The V gene's germline CDR1 is GTSNPN and CDR2 SVGIG (reference sequence). The CDR3 is 12 residues long. This clone was detected only once. The sample taken for sequencing was peripheral blood. The chain couples TRBV30 to TRBJ1-1, with 7 bases aligning to TRBD1. The source is a man older than 75 with acute or convalescent COVID-19. The CDR3 spells CAWSNRGTEAFF. The CDR3 DNA follows: TGTGCCTGGAGTAACAGGGGCACTGAAGCTTTCTTT. Full variable domain (outside the CDR3, taken from reference TRBV30 and TRBJ1-1): SQTIHQWPATLVQPVGSPLSLECTVEGTSNPNLYWYRQAAGRGLQLLFYSVGIGQISSEVPQNLSASRPQDRQFILSSKKLLLSDSGFYLCAWSNRGTEAFFGQGTRLTVV.